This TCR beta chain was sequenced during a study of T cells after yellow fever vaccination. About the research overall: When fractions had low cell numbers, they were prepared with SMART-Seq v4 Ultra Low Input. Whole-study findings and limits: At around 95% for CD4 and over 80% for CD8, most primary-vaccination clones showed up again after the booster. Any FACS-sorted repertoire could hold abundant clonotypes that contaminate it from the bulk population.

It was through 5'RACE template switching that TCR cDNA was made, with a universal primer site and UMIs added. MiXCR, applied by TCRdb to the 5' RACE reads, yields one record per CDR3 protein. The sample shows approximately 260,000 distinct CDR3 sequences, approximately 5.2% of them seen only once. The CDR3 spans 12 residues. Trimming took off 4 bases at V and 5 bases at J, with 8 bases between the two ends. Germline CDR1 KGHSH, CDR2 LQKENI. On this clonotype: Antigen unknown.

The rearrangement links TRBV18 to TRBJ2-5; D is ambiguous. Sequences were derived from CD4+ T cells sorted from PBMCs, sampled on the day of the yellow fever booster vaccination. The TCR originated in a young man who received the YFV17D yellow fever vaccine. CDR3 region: CASSRVSETQYF. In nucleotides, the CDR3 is TGTGCCAGCTCACGAGTGTCTGAGACCCAGTACTTC.